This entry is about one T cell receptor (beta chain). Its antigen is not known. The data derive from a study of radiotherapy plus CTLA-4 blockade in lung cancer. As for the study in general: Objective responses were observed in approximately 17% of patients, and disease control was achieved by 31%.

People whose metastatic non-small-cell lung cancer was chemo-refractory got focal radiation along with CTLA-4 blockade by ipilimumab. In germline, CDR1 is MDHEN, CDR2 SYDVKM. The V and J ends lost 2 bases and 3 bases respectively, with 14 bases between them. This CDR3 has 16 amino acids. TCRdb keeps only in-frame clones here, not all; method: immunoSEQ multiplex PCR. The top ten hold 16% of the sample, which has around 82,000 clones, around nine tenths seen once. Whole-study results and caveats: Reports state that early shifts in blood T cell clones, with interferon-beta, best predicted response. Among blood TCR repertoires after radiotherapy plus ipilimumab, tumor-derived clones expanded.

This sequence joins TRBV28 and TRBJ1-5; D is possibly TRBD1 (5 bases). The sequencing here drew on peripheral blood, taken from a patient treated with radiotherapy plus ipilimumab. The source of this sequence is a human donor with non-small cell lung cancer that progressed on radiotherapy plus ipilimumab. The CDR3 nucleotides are TGTGCCAGCAGTTTAGATAATTCAGGGTTCAATCAGCCCCAGCATTTT. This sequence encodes CASSLDNSGFNQPQHF.